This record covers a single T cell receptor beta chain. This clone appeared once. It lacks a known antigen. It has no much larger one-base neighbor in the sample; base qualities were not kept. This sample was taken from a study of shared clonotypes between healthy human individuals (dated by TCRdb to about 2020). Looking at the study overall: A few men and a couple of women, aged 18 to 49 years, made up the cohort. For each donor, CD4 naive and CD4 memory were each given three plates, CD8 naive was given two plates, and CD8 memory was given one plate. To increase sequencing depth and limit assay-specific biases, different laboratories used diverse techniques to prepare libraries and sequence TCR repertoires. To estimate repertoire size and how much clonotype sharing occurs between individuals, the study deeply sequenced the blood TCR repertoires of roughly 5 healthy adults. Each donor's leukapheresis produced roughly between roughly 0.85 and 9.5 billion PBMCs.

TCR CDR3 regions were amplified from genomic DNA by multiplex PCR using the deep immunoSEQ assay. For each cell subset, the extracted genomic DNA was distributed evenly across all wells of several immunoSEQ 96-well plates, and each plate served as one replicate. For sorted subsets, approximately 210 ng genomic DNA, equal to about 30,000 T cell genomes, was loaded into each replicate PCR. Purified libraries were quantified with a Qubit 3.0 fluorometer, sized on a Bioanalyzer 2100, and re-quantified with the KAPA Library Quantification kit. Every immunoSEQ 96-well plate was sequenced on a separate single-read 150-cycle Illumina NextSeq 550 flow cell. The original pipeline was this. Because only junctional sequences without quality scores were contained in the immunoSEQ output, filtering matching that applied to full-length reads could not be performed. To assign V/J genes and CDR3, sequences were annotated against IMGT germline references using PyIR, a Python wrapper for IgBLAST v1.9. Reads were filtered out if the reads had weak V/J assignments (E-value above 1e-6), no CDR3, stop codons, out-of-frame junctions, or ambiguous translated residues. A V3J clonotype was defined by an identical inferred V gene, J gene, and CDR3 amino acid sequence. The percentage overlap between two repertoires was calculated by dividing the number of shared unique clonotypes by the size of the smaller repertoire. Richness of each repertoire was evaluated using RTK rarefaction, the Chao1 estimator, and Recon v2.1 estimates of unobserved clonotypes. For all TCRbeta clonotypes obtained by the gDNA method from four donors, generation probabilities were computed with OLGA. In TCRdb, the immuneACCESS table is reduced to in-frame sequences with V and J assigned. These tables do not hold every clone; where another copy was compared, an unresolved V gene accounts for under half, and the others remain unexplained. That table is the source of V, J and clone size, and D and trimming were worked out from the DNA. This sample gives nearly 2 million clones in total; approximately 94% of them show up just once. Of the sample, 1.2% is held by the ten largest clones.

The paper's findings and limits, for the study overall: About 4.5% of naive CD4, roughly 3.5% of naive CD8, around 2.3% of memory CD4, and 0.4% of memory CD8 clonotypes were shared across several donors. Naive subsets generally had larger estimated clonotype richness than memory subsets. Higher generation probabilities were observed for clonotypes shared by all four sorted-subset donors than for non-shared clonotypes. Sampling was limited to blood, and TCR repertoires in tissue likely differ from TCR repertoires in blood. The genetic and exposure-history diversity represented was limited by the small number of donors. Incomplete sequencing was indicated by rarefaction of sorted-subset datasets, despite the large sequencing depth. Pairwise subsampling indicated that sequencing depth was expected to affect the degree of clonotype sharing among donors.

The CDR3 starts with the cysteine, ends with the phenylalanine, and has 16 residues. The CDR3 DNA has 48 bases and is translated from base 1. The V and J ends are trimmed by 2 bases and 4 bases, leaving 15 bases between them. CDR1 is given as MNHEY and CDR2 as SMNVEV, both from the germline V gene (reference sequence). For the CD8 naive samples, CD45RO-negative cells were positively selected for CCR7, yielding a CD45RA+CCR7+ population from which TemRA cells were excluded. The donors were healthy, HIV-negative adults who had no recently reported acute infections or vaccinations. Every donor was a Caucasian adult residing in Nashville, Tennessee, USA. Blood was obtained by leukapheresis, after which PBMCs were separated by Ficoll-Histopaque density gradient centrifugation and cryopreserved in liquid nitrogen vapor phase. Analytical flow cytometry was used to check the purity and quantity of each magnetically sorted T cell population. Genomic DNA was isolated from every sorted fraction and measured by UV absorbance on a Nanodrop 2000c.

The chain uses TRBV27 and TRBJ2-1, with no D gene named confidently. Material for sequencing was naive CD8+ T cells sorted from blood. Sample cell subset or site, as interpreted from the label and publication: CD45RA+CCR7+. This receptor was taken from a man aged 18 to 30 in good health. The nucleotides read TGTGCCAGCAGTTTACTGGGTTGGAAGCCTTACAATGAGCAGTTCTTC. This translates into CASSLLGWKPYNEQFF.